The clone carrying this TCR beta chain was seen at least ten times. This entry belongs to a study of Graves' ophthalmopathy and Graves' hyperthyroidism. Using RNA transcripts, the TCR beta CDR3 regions were amplified. HTBI primers were used in a first-round RT-PCR, which preceded a second-round multiplex PCR. TCRdb called the multiplex PCR reads again in MiXCR, with one record for every CDR3 protein. This table holds about 380,000 distinct CDR3 sequences, roughly 15% found once. Germline V CDR1 and CDR2: MNHEY, SVGAGI. CDR3 length: 17 amino acids. Trimming pared 4 bases from V and 3 bases from J, leaving 22 bases between. A diagnosis was made from clinical symptoms together with serum thyroxine, TRAb, thyroid ultrasound and orbital computed tomography.

This clonotype originated in a young woman with stable Graves' hyperthyroidism. Input material: peripheral blood. V is TRBV6-5 and J is TRBJ2-7; D might be TRBD1 or TRBD2, each matching 5 bases. The CDR3 DNA is TGTGCCAGCAGTTTAAAATTAGGGCCCGAGGGGCTCTACGAGCAGTACTTC. It specifies CASSLKLGPEGLYEQYF.